These T cell receptor beta chains were read from a single sample in a study of blood T cell repertoires in COVID-19. Sequenced by immunoSEQ multiplex PCR; TCRdb stores in-frame clones only, minus some. The sample carries some 250,000 clones, 82% recorded once. The specimen sequenced was peripheral blood. These receptors were taken from a woman aged 18-29 years with acute or convalescent COVID-19. Both conserved end residues are part of each CDR3. D genes are given only for firm matches. Expanded clones get a size class; other rows say once, few or many, or leave the size out.

D gene | J gene | clone size | V gene | CDR3 length | CDR3 DNA | CDR3 protein
- | TRBJ2-2 | - | TRBV9 | 14 | TGTGCCAGCAGCCCGGAGACAGGCCCCGGGGAGCTGTTTTTT | CASSPETGPGELFF
TRBD2 | TRBJ2-3 | once | TRBV5-3 | 15 | TGTGCCAGAAGCTTTAGCGGGAGGAGCACAGATACGCAGTATTTT | CARSFSGRSTDTQYF
- | TRBJ1-2 | - | TRBV6-5 | 14 | TGTGCCACCGCACAGGGTACACTAGTCCATGGCTACACCTTC | CATAQGTLVHGYTF
- | TRBJ2-7 | - | TRBV4-3 | 15 | TGCGCCAGCAGCCAAGTCCTGGCGGTAACCTACGAGCAGTACTTC | CASSQVLAVTYEQYF
TRBD2 | TRBJ2-1 | - | TRBV5-8 | 17 | TGTGCCAGCAGCAACGCTCCCGGGACTAGCGTGATCAATGAGCAGTTCTTC | CASSNAPGTSVINEQFF
- | TRBJ2-7 | - | TRBV6-6 | 16 | TGTGCCAGCAGCCCCCCTTTTGGCTCCAGCTCCTACGAGCAGTACTTC | CASSPPFGSSSYEQYF
- | TRBJ1-1 | - | TRBV10-3 | 15 | TGTGCCATCAGTGAGTCGAGGCACGGGAACACTGAAGCTTTCTTT | CAISESRHGNTEAFF
TRBD1 | TRBJ1-5 | - | TRBV19 | 18 | TGTGCCAGCCACCCGGGACAGGGATTGTACTATAGCAATCAGCCCCAGCATTTT | CASHPGQGLYYSNQPQHF
- | TRBJ1-2 | - | TRBV4-3 | 13 | TGCGCCAGCAGCGGAGGACCGCCCTATGGCTACACCTTC | CASSGGPPYGYTF
TRBD1 | TRBJ2-7 | - | TRBV29-1 | 14 | TGCAGCGTCAACGCCGGGGACAGCCCCTACGAGCAGTACTTC | CSVNAGDSPYEQYF
- | TRBJ1-2 | - | TRBV27 | 13 | TGTGCCAGCAGTTCCTCAGGGTGGTATGGCTACACCTTC | CASSSSGWYGYTF
TRBD1 | TRBJ1-5 | - | TRBV27 | 15 | TGTGCCAGCAGTTTCCGGCAGGGGGGCAATCAGCCCCAGCATTTT | CASSFRQGGNQPQHF
- | TRBJ1-5 | - | TRBV6-5 | 14 | TGTGCCAGCTGCCGGGACAATAGCAATCAGCCCCAGCATTTT | CASCRDNSNQPQHF
- | TRBJ1-1 | - | TRBV3-1/TRBV3-2 | 14 | TGTGCCAGCAGCCAAGAAAACGGTAACACTGAAGCTTTCTTT | CASSQENGNTEAFF
- | TRBJ2-1 | - | TRBV24-1 | 13 | TGTGCCACCTCACGTCTTCGGGGTAATGAGCAGTTCTTC | CATSRLRGNEQFF
- | TRBJ2-2 | - | TRBV18 | 14 | TGTGCCAGCTCACCTTCGACAGTTCCCGGGGAGCTGTTTTTT | CASSPSTVPGELFF
TRBD1 | TRBJ2-4 | - | TRBV5-4 | 17 | TGTGCCAGCAGCTTGGCCGACAGGGCGGGAGCCAAAAACATTCAGTACTTC | CASSLADRAGAKNIQYF
- | TRBJ1-2 | few | TRBV10-3 | 12 | TGTGCCACTCAGGGAAGGGGGTATGGCTACACCTTC | CATQGRGYGYTF
TRBD1 | TRBJ1-1 | - | TRBV7-2 | 14 | TGTGCCAGCAGCCCCAGAAGGACAGGGACCCAAGCTTTCTTT | CASSPRRTGTQAFF
- | TRBJ1-2 | - | TRBV5-5 | 15 | TGTGCCAGCAGCTTGGCTCTGGGTCAGGACTATGGCTACACCTTC | CASSLALGQDYGYTF
TRBD1 | TRBJ1-4 | - | TRBV6-5 | 13 | TGTGCCAGCAGTCCAGGGGGGAATGAAAAACTGTTTTTT | CASSPGGNEKLFF
TRBD1 | TRBJ2-1 | few | TRBV6-2/TRBV6-3 | 15 | TGTGCCAGCAGCCCTATCGGGACAGGTGACAATGAGCAGTTCTTC | CASSPIGTGDNEQFF
TRBD1 | TRBJ2-2 | - | TRBV6-6 | 17 | TGTGCCAGCAGTCGGGACCGACAGGGTAAAAACACCGGGGAGCTGTTTTTT | CASSRDRQGKNTGELFF
- | TRBJ2-1 | - | TRBV9 | 13 | TGTGCCAGCAGCGTAGAGGGGTGGAATGAGCAGTTCTTC | CASSVEGWNEQFF
- | TRBJ2-2 | - | TRBV7-6 | 16 | TGTGCCAGCAGCTTAAACCCGGGGGCGAACACCGGGGAGCTGTTTTTT | CASSLNPGANTGELFF
- | TRBJ2-7 | - | TRBV3-1/TRBV3-2 | 11 | TGTGCCAGCAGCCAAGCAGGGGAGCAGTACTTC | CASSQAGEQYF
TRBD1 | TRBJ2-2 | - | TRBV19 | 14 | TGTGCCAGTAGGGGACAGGGGGCGGTCGGGGAGCTGTTTTTT | CASRGQGAVGELFF
TRBD1 | TRBJ1-1 | - | TRBV6-2/TRBV6-3 | 15 | TGTGCCAGCAGTATCCGACAGGGTATAGGCACTGAAGCTTTCTTT | CASSIRQGIGTEAFF
- | TRBJ2-7 | - | TRBV30 | 12 | TGTGCCTGGAGTCGTGCAGGGTTCGAGCAGTACTTC | CAWSRAGFEQYF
- | TRBJ2-2 | - | TRBV18 | 15 | TGTGCCAGCTCACCACTAGCGGCGAACACCGGGGAGCTGTTTTTT | CASSPLAANTGELFF
TRBD2 | TRBJ2-7 | - | TRBV20-1 | 14 | TGCAGTGCTAGTTCGGCTAGCGGGATCTACGAGCAGTACTTC | CSASSASGIYEQYF
- | TRBJ2-7 | - | TRBV5-8 | 13 | TGTGCCATAGAACGACGGGTAGACTACGAGCAGTACTTC | CAIERRVDYEQYF
- | TRBJ1-2 | - | TRBV3-1/TRBV3-2 | 12 | TGTGCCAGCAGCCAAGGTACCAGTCCCTACACCTTC | CASSQGTSPYTF
- | TRBJ1-6 | once | TRBV7-8 | 13 | TGTGCCAGCGGGAGGGAGTGGGATTCACCCCTCCACTTT | CASGREWDSPLHF
- | TRBJ2-2 | - | TRBV29-1 | 15 | TGCAGCGTTTACCCTCTGACAGGGAACACCGGGGAGCTGTTTTTT | CSVYPLTGNTGELFF
- | TRBJ2-1 | - | TRBV19 | 15 | TGTGCCAGTAGTATTGCGGGAAGCTCCTACAATGAGCAGTTCTTC | CASSIAGSSYNEQFF
- | TRBJ2-7 | - | TRBV25-1 | 11 | TGTGCCAGCAGTTCGGTCTACGAGCAGTACTTC | CASSSVYEQYF
- | TRBJ1-4 | - | TRBV5-1 | 16 | TGCGCCAGCAGCCCTTTCGTTGCGGGAACAAATGAAAAACTGTTTTTT | CASSPFVAGTNEKLFF
TRBD1 | TRBJ2-7 | - | TRBV15 | 16 | TGTGCCACCAGCAGAGAGAGTGGGACAGGGTCCTACGAGCAGTACTTC | CATSRESGTGSYEQYF
- | TRBJ2-5 | - | TRBV5-5 | 17 | TGTGCCAGCAGCTTGGGGCCCAATGCGGGTCGCCAAGAGACCCAGTACTTC | CASSLGPNAGRQETQYF
TRBD1 | TRBJ1-5 | - | TRBV23-1 | 15 | TGCGCCAGCAGTTGGGACAGGGAGATGAATCAGCCCCAGCATTTT | CASSWDREMNQPQHF